The clone carrying this T cell receptor (beta chain) was detected a few times. This entry belongs to a study of blood T cell repertoires in COVID-19. The overall study: Samples of COVID-19 (acute and convalescent) were obtained from the United States, Italy and Spain. PBMCs, B-cell-depleted T cells, or T cells were the source of the cDNA or gDNA that made up the material.

Germline loops: CDR1 SGHDT, CDR2 YYEEEE. This CDR3 region has 12 residues. The V and J ends lost 4 bases and 8 bases respectively, with 12 bases between them. Original data processing: Amplifying reference gene primers gave estimates of nucleated cell counts. Generated by immunoSEQ multiplex PCR, the TCRdb table keeps only in-frame clones and is missing some. That table furnishes V, J and clone size, whereas the DNA furnished D and trimming. The table includes roughly 160,000 clones, approximately 90% detected once. Sequenced sample: peripheral blood. This chain connects TRBV5-6 to TRBJ1-2; no clear D gene. The source of this sequence is a man over 45 who had recovered from COVID-19. CDR3 coding DNA: TGTGCCAGCAGCCGGGCAAGGGAGGGCTACACCTTC. Translating it yields CASSRAREGYTF.